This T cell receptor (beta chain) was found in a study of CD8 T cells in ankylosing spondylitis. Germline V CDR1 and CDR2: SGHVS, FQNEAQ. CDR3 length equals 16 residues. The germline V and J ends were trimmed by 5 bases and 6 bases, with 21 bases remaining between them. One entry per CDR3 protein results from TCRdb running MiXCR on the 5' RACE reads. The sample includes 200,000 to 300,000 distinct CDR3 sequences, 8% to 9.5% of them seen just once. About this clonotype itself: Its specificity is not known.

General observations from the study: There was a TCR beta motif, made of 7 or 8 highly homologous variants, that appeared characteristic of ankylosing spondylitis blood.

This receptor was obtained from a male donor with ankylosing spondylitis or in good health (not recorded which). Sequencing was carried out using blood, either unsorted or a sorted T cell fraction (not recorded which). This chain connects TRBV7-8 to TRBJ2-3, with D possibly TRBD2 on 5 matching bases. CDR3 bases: TGTGCCAGCAGCCCGAGGGTAAACGACCCCAGCGATACGCAGTATTTT. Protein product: CASSPRVNDPSDTQYF.